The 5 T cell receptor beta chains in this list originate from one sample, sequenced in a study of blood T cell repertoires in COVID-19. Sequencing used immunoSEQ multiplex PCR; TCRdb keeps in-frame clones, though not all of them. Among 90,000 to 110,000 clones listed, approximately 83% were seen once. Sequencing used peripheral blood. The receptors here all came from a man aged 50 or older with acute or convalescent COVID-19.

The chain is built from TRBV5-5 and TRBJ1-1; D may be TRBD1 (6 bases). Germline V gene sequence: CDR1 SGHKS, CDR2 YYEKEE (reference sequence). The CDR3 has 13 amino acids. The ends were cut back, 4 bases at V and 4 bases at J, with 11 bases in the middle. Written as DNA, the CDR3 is TGTGCCAGCAGCCTGGGAGGGGGCACTGAAGCTTTCTTT. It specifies CASSLGGGTEAFF.

As DNA, the CDR3 is TGCGCCAGCAGCCTTACAGATACGCAGTATTTT. Residues: CASSLTDTQYF. The V and J genes are TRBV5-1 and TRBJ2-3, with no clear D. Looked up from germline, CDR1 is SGHRS and CDR2 is YFSETQ. Trimming took off 4 bases at V and 3 bases at J, with 3 bases between the two ends. The CDR3 runs 11 residues.

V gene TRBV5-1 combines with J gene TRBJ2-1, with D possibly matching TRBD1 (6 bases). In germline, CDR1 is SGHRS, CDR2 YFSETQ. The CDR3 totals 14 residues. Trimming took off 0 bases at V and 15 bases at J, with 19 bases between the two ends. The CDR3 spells CASSLDRAESQRFF. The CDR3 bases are TGCGCCAGCAGCTTGGACAGGGCGGAATCCCAGAGGTTCTTC.

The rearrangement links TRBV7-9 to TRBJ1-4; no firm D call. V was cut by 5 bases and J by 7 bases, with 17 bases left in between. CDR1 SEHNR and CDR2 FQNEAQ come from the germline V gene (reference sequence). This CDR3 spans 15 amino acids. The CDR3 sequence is CASSPPGNGGEKLFF. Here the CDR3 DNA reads TGTGCCAGCAGCCCCCCGGGGAACGGTGGTGAAAAACTGTTTTTT. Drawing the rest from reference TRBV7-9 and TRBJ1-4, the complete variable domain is DTGVSQNPRHKITKRGQNVTFRCDPISEHNRLYWYRQTLGQGPEFLTYFQNEAQLEKSRLLSDRFSAERPKGSFSTLEIQRTEQGDSAMYLCASSPPGNGGEKLFFGSGTQLSVL.

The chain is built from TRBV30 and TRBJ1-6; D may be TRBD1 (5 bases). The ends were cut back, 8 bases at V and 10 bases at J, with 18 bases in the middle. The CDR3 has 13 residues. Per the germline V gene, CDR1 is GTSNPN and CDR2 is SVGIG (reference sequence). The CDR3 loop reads CARSRGERSPLHF. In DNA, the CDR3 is TGTGCCCGATCACGGGGGGAGAGATCACCCCTCCACTTT.